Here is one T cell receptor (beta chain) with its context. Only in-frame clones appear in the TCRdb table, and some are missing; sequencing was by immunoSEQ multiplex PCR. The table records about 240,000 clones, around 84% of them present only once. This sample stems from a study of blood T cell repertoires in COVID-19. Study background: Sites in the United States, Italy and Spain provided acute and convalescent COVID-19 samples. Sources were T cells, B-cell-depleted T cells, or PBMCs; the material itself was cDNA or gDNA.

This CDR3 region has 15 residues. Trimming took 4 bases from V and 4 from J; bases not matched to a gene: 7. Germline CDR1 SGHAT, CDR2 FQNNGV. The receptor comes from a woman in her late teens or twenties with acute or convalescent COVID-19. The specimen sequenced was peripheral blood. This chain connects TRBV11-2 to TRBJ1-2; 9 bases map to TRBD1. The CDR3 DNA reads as TGTGCCAGCAGCTCAACGGACAGGGGCCCCTATGGCTACACCTTC. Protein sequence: CASSSTDRGPYGYTF.